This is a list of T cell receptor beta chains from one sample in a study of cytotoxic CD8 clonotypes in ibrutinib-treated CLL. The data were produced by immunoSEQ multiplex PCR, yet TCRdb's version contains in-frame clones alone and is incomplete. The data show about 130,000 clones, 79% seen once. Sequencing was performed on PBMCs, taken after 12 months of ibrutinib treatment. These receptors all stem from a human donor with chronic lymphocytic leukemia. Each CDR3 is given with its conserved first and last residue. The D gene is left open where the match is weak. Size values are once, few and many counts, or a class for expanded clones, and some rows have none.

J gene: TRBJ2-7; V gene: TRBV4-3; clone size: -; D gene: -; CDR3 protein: CASSQARTGHEQYF; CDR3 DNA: TGCGCCAGCAGCCAAGCACGGACCGGGCACGAGCAGTACTTC
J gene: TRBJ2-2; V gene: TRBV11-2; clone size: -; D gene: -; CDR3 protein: CASSLRLAGELFF; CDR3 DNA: TGTGCCAGCAGCTTGAGGTTGGCCGGGGAGCTGTTTTTT
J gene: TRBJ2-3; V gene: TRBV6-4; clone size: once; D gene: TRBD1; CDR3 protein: CASSDEGGADTQYF; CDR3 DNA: TGTGCCAGCAGTGACGAAGGGGGCGCAGATACGCAGTATTTT
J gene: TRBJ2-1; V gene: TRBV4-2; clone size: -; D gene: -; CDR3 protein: CASSQEVEASPFF; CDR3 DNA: TGTGCCAGCAGCCAAGAGGTTGAGGCCAGTCCGTTCTTC
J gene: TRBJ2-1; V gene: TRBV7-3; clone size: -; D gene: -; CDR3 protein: CASSLVSADEQFF; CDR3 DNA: TGTGCCAGCAGCTTAGTTAGCGCGGATGAGCAGTTCTTC
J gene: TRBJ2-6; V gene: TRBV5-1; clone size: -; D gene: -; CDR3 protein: CASSPTAPGAGANVLTF; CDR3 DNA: TGCGCCAGCAGCCCGACGGCTCCCGGGGCGGGGGCCAACGTCCTGACTTTC
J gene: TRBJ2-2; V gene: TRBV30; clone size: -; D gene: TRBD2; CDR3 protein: CAWCGRGGRGGGELFF; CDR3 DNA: TGTGCCTGGTGTGGTAGGGGCGGGAGGGGGGGCGGGGAGCTGTTTTTT
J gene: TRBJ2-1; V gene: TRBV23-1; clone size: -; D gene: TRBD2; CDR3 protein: CASSQGSGRVSYNEQFF; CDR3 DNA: TGCGCCAGCAGTCAGGGTAGCGGGAGGGTCTCCTACAATGAGCAGTTCTTC
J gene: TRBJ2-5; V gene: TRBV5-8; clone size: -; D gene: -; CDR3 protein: CASSPRGRGQETQYF; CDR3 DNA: TGTGCCAGCAGCCCTCGGGGCAGAGGCCAAGAGACCCAGTACTTC
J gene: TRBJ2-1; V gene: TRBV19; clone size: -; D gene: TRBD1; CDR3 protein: CASTWGRGQGRGNEQFF; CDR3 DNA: TGTGCCAGTACCTGGGGCAGGGGGCAGGGAAGGGGCAATGAGCAGTTCTTC